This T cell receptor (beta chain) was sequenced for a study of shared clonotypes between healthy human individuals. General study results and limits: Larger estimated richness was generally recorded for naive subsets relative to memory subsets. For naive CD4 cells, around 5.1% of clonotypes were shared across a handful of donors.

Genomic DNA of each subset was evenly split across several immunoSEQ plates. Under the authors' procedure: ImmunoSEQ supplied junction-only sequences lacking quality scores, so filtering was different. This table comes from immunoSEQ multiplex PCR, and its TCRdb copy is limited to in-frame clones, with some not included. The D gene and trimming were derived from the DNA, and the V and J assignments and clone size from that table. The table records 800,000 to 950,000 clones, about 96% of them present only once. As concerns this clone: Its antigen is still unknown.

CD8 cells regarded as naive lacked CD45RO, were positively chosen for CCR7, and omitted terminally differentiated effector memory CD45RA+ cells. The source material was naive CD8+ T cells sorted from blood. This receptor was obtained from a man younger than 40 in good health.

This chain's CDR3 is CASSADADTGELFF. CDR3 DNA sequence: TGTGCCAGCAGCGCCGATGCGGACACCGGGGAGCTGTTTTTT. V gene TRBV7-2 combines with J gene TRBJ2-2, with D unresolved. Germline assignment: CDR1 SGHTA and CDR2 FQGNSA. This CDR3 has 14 residues. The V end lost 5 bases, the J end lost 3 bases, and 10 bases lay between the germline ends.